The 10 T cell receptor beta chains given below trace back to one sample, sequenced in a study of CD8+ T cells in alopecia areata. As the sequencing template, cDNA was produced by extracting RNA and reverse transcribing it. Repertoires were generated with immunoSEQ multiplex PCR, while TCRdb's copy carries only in-frame clones and drops some. The sample has roughly 190,000 clones; 50% to 70% are singletons. Treatment denoted: oral pan-JAK inhibitor, 5-10 mg twice daily. The sample here was CD4+ T cells sorted from blood, taken around week 50, from a patient treated with tofacitinib. The receptors stem from a human donor with alopecia areata.

The chain recombines TRBV2 with TRBJ2-1; no firm D call. There are 11 residues in the CDR3. From germline, CDR1 is SNHLY and CDR2 FYNNEI. Trimming stripped 4 bases from V and 9 bases from J, with 7 bases between. CDR3 loop: CASSARTEQFF. In nucleotides, the CDR3 is TGTGCCAGCAGTGCTCGGACTGAGCAGTTCTTC. Variable domain in full (rest from reference TRBV2 and TRBJ2-1): EPEVTQTPSHQVTQMGQEVILRCVPISNHLYFYWYRQILGQKVEFLVSFYNNEISEKSEIFDDQFSVERPDGSNFTLKIRSTKLEDSAMYFCASSARTEQFFGPGTRLTVL.

There are a few counts of this clone. This chain joins TRBV29-1 and TRBJ2-4; D is unresolved. Per the germline V gene, CDR1 is SQVTM and CDR2 is ANQGSEA. V lost 6 bases to trimming and J lost 5 bases, with 11 bases between them. The CDR3 contains 12 residues. The CDR3 is CSVRPGQNIQYF. The CDR3 bases are TGCAGCGTGCGACCCGGGCAAAACATTCAGTACTTC. The variable domain in full, with the rest retrieved from reference TRBV29-1 and TRBJ2-4, is SAVISQKPSRDICQRGTSLTIQCQVDSQVTMMFWYRQQPGQSLTLIATANQGSEATYESGFVIDKFPISRPNLTFSTLTVSNMSPEDSSIYLCSVRPGQNIQYFGAGTRLSVL.

This clone has just a few counts. This chain links TRBV2 with TRBJ2-7, with 9 bases matching TRBD1. V gave up 2 bases and J gave up 6 bases; unmatched junction bases: 8. This CDR3 region has 15 residues. The germline V gene encodes CDR1 SNHLY and CDR2 FYNNEI. For the CDR3, the DNA is TGTGCCAGCAGTGAAAGGGGGACAGGGCAGCGCGAGCAGTACTTC. Residues: CASSERGTGQREQYF.

The V and J genes are TRBV2 and TRBJ2-3; D is unresolved. Germline values: CDR1 SNHLY, CDR2 FYNNEI. Trimming cost V 6 bases and J 0 bases, with 7 bases left between them. The CDR3 covers 13 residues. In DNA, the CDR3 is TGTGCCAGCAGAGCCTCTAGCACAGATACGCAGTATTTT. Its protein product is CASRASSTDTQYF.

This chain connects TRBV5-1 to TRBJ2-1; D not resolved. The CDR3 runs to 15 residues. V was cut by 0 bases and J by 8 bases, with 15 bases left in between. Germline CDR1 and CDR2: SGHRS and YFSETQ. CDR3 sequence (DNA): TGCGCCAGCAGCTTGGGGACCACCGGCGTCGATGAGCAGTTCTTC. It is translated as CASSLGTTGVDEQFF.

The sample holds a few counts of this clone. The chain links TRBV7-3 to TRBJ2-1; D remains unclear. Per the germline V gene, CDR1 is SGHTA and CDR2 is FQGTGA. This CDR3 comprises 12 residues. The V gene lost 4 bases and the J gene lost 9 bases, with 10 bases spanning the gap. CDR3 protein: CASSSSLSEQFF. The CDR3 nucleotides read TGTGCCAGCAGCTCATCGTTAAGTGAGCAGTTCTTC.

This clone was counted a single time. This chain links TRBV29-1 with TRBJ2-1, with D unresolved. Trimming left V 5 bases short and J 4 bases short, with 6 bases between. This CDR3 is 11 amino acids long. CDR1 and CDR2 (germline): SQVTM, ANQGSEA. CDR3 sequence (DNA): TGCAGCGTTCAACAATACAATGAGCAGTTCTTC. Its protein is CSVQQYNEQFF.

This chain connects TRBV29-1 to TRBJ2-3, with TRBD2 identical over 9 bases. Germline CDR1 is SQVTM and CDR2 is ANQGSEA. CDR3 size: 13 residues. The junction had 5 bases not matched to a gene; V was cut back by 6 bases and J by 4 bases. Here the CDR3 reads CSVSGLASDTQYF. In nucleotides, the CDR3 is TGCAGCGTATCCGGACTAGCGTCAGATACGCAGTATTTT.

The gene calls are TRBV4-3 and TRBJ1-5, with D perhaps matching TRBD1 (6 bases). CDR3 length: 15 amino acids. V gave up 0 bases and J gave up 7 bases, with 13 bases separating them. CDR1 LGHNA and CDR2 YSLEER come from the germline V gene. The chain's CDR3 is CASSQDPGGDQPQHF. CDR3 DNA sequence: TGCGCCAGCAGCCAAGATCCCGGGGGCGACCAGCCCCAGCATTTT.

The chain links TRBV7-9 to TRBJ1-1; D gene ambiguous. Germline CDR1 reads SEHNR; CDR2 reads FQNEAQ (reference sequence). Between the trimmed V and J ends, which lost 1 base and 3 bases, there was a span of 3 bases. This CDR3 has 12 residues. The CDR3, as DNA: TGTGCCAGCAGCTTAGATTACACTGAAGCTTTCTTT. Residues: CASSLDYTEAFF.